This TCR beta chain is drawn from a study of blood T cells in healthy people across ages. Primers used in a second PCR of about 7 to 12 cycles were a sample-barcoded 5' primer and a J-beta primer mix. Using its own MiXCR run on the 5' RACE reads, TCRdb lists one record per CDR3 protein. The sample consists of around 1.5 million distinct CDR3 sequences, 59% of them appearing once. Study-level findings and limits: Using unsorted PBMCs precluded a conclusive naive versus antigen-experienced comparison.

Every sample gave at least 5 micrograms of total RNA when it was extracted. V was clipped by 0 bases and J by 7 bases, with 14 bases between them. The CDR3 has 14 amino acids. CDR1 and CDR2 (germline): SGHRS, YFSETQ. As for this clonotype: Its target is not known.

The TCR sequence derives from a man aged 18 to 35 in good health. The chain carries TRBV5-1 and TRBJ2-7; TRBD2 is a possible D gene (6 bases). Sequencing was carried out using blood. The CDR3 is CASSLALLAREQYF. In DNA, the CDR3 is TGCGCCAGCAGCTTGGCCCTCCTAGCGCGAGAGCAGTACTTC.